A single sample is the source of the 10 T cell receptor beta chains below, sequenced in a study of cytomegalovirus exposure and HLA in healthy donors. The primer mix had 60 Vbeta and 13 Jbeta primers. The method was immunoSEQ multiplex PCR; TCRdb's version includes in-frame clones alone and lacks a portion of them. The repertoire has under 150,000 clones, around 72% of them found once; the top ten carry around 15%. The sequenced material came from PBMCs. The receptor source for this set is a human donor in good health.

This chain connects TRBV5-1 to TRBJ2-7, with D possibly matching TRBD1 (5 bases). V gave up 3 bases and J gave up 2 bases, with 12 bases separating them. This CDR3 has 14 amino acids. Germline-derived CDR1 and CDR2 are SGHRS and YFSETQ. CDR3 DNA sequence: TGCGCCAGCAGCTCCCGGACACATACCTACGAGCAGTACTTC. This sequence encodes CASSSRTHTYEQYF.

This chain links TRBV5-1 with TRBJ1-5; 9 bases fit TRBD1. The V and J ends lost 4 bases and 7 bases, in that order; junction bases with no gene match: 6. Per the germline V gene, CDR1 is SGHRS and CDR2 is YFSETQ. There are 14 residues in the CDR3. The CDR3 DNA reads as TGCGCCAGCAGCCGAAGACAGGGGGAACAGCCCCAGCATTTT. Translating it yields CASSRRQGEQPQHF.

This chain joins TRBV30 and TRBJ1-5; D is possibly TRBD1 (5 bases). V was trimmed by 5 bases and J by 5 bases, leaving 13 bases between them. The CDR3 loop spans 13 amino acids. The V gene's germline CDR1 is GTSNPN and CDR2 SVGIG (reference sequence). CDR3 nucleotides: TGTGCCTGGGGGGCTGATGGGGATCAGCCCCAGCATTTT. It translates to CAWGADGDQPQHF.

This clone has only one observation. The chain couples TRBV29-1 to TRBJ2-1; D ambiguous. With 8 bases removed from V and 8 bases from J, the gap between germline ends came to 16 bases. CDR3 length: 12 residues. Germline CDR1 is SQVTM and CDR2 is ANQGSEA. The chain's CDR3 is CSYVTMADEQFF. The CDR3 DNA reads as TGCAGCTATGTCACCATGGCGGATGAGCAGTTCTTC.

Only one count was recorded for this clone. The genes are TRBV28 and TRBJ1-5; 7 positions match TRBD1. CDR3 length equals 14 residues. From germline, CDR1 is MDHEN and CDR2 SYDVKM. The trim removed 10 bases at V and 2 bases at J, leaving 8 bases unmatched. CDR3 coding DNA: TGTGCCATCTGGGACAGCTTGGGCAATCAGCCCCAGCATTTT. Protein: CAIWDSLGNQPQHF.

This chain uses TRBV9 with TRBJ2-1, with 7 bases lining up with TRBD2. The germline V gene encodes CDR1 SGDLS and CDR2 YYNGEE. V lost 2 bases and J lost 6; bases outside the gene matches: 11. The CDR3 totals 16 residues. CDR3 sequence reads: CASSVAGGEGFNEQFF. The CDR3 nucleotides read TGTGCCAGCAGCGTGGCGGGCGGGGAGGGTTTCAATGAGCAGTTCTTC.

The chain uses TRBV5-1 and TRBJ2-7, with 8 bases that match TRBD1. The CDR3 runs to 14 residues. CDR1 SGHRS and CDR2 YFSETQ come from the germline V gene. The J segment lost 6 bases and the V segment lost 0 bases, leaving 5 bases of the junction unmatched. The CDR3 here is CASSLGQGFREQYF. Here the CDR3 DNA reads TGCGCCAGCAGCTTGGGACAGGGGTTTCGCGAGCAGTACTTC.

V gene TRBV7-9 combines with J gene TRBJ1-5, with D unresolved. V was trimmed by 5 bases and J by 5 bases, leaving 4 bases between them. CDR3 length: 11 residues. The germline V gene has CDR1 SEHNR and CDR2 FQNEAQ (reference sequence). The CDR3 DNA is TGTGCCAGCAGCCCAGATCAGCCCCAGCATTTT. Protein sequence: CASSPDQPQHF.

The chain is built from TRBV18 and TRBJ1-1, with TRBD1 matching 7 bases. This CDR3 has 15 amino acids. CDR1 and CDR2 from the germline V gene are KGHSH and LQKENI. V shed 2 bases, J shed 5 bases, and the junction held 8 bases outside the gene matches. CDR3 in DNA: TGTGCCAGCTCACCATTTGAGGGGGCCGGGACTGAAGCTTTCTTT. Its protein product is CASSPFEGAGTEAFF.

The J gene is TRBJ2-3, the V gene TRBV5-6; the D is unclear. The V gene's germline CDR1 is SGHDT and CDR2 YYEEEE. The CDR3 spans 13 residues. V lost 5 bases to trimming and J lost 1 base, with 8 bases between them. CDR3 in amino acids: CASSWQGTDTQYF. In nucleotides, the CDR3 is TGTGCCAGCAGTTGGCAGGGCACAGATACGCAGTATTTT. Supplemented by reference TRBV5-6 and TRBJ2-3, the full variable domain reads DAGVTQSPTHLIKTRGQQVTLRCSPKSGHDTVSWYQQALGQGPQFIFQYYEEEERQRGNFPDRFSGHQFPNYSSELNVNALLLGDSALYLCASSWQGTDTQYFGPGTRLTVL.